These 9 T cell receptor beta chains were all obtained from the same sample, sequenced in a study of Ad26.COV2.S vaccination and SARS-CoV-2 variants. Using immunoSEQ multiplex PCR, the repertoire was profiled, and TCRdb retains in-frame clones only, with some absent. The sample lists 300,000 to 350,000 clones, roughly 90% occurring once. Treatment indicated: 15 to 20 received Ad26.COV2.S at low or high dose, single or two shots; roughly 5 received placebo; per-sample allocation not given. On day 63 after the first injection, vaccine and placebo recipients gave samples. This material consisted of peripheral blood, taken in a trial of Ad26.COV2.S vaccine versus placebo. The receptors were sampled from a person between 18 and 65 years old who received the Ad26.COV2.S COVID-19 vaccine or a placebo.

The genes are TRBV7-2 and TRBJ1-2, with D maybe TRBD1 (6 bases). The germline gives CDR1 SGHTA, CDR2 FQGNSA. Between the trimmed V and J ends, which lost 5 bases and 5 bases, there was a span of 18 bases. The CDR3 contains 15 residues. CDR3 protein: CASSPNGGASYGYTF. The CDR3 nucleotides read TGTGCCAGCAGCCCGAACGGGGGCGCTTCGTATGGCTACACCTTC.

V usage is TRBV14 and J usage is TRBJ2-1, with D possibly TRBD1 on 6 matching bases. The CDR3 consists of 18 residues. The V and J ends lost 3 bases and 9 bases respectively, with 27 bases between them. Germline V gives CDR1 SGHDN, CDR2 FVKESK. CDR3 residues: CASSQDDDPAPGVSEQFF. In nucleotides, the CDR3 is TGTGCCAGCAGCCAGGACGATGACCCAGCCCCAGGGGTCAGTGAGCAGTTCTTC. The whole variable domain, filled in from reference TRBV14 and TRBJ2-1, reads EAGVTQFPSHSVIEKGQTVTLRCDPISGHDNLYWYRRVMGKEIKFLLHFVKESKQDESGMPNNRFLAERTGGTYSTLKVQPAELEDSGVYFCASSQDDDPAPGVSEQFFGPGTRLTVL.

The gene calls are TRBV18 and TRBJ2-7, with a possible D match to TRBD1 (6 bases). Germline values: CDR1 KGHSH, CDR2 LQKENI. The CDR3 length is 14 residues. V lost 5 bases and J lost 5, with 16 bases in between. This chain's CDR3 is CASSSLTGLDEQYF. DNA of the CDR3: TGTGCCAGCTCATCCCTTACAGGGTTGGACGAGCAGTACTTC. Full variable domain (remainder filled in from reference TRBV18 and TRBJ2-7): NAGVMQNPRHLVRRRGQEARLRCSPMKGHSHVYWYRQLPEEGLKFMVYLQKENIIDESGMPKERFSAEFPKEGPSILRIQQVVRGDSAAYFCASSSLTGLDEQYFGPGTRLTVT.

This chain joins TRBV5-8 and TRBJ1-1; the D is unclear. CDR3 length equals 11 residues. In germline, CDR1 is SGHTS, CDR2 YDEGEE. Between the trimmed V and J ends, which lost 5 bases and 7 bases, there was a span of 9 bases. The CDR3 loop is CASRFRGEAFF. The CDR3 nucleotides are TGTGCCAGCAGGTTCCGAGGTGAAGCTTTCTTT.

V is TRBV6-2 or TRBV6-3 and J is TRBJ2-7, with D possibly matching TRBD1 (5 bases). The V gene lost 8 bases and the J gene lost 1 base, with 15 bases spanning the gap. Per germline, CDR1 MNHEY and CDR2 SVGEGT. This CDR3 has 14 residues. The DNA for the CDR3 is TGTGCCAGCCGCCTCATAGGGGTATCCTACGAGCAGTACTTC. The encoded protein is CASRLIGVSYEQYF.

The chain combines TRBV5-4 with TRBJ1-1; 9 positions agree with TRBD1. CDR3 length: 14 amino acids. Germline CDR1 reads SGHNT; CDR2 reads YYREEE (reference sequence). V dropped 1 base and J dropped 8; count of bases not matched to a gene: 6. The CDR3 DNA reads TGTGCCAGCAGCTTGATGATTACAGGGGGCGAAGCTTTCTTT. This translates into CASSLMITGGEAFF.

The rearrangement joins TRBV5-1 to TRBJ1-1, with TRBD1 as a possible D gene (6 bases). The germline V and J ends were trimmed by 2 bases and 2 bases, with 10 bases remaining between them. Germline-derived CDR1 and CDR2 are SGHRS and YFSETQ. CDR3 size: 14 residues. The CDR3 coding sequence is TGCGCCAGCAGCTTACGGACAGATAACACTGAAGCTTTCTTT. Protein product: CASSLRTDNTEAFF.

The chain has TRBV7-9 and TRBJ2-3; no clear D. V shed 5 bases and J shed 6 bases, with 6 bases lying between them. The CDR3 has 11 residues. Per the germline V gene, CDR1 is SEHNR and CDR2 is FQNEAQ (reference sequence). Written as DNA, the CDR3 is TGTGCCAGCAGCCCACTGGATACGCAGTATTTT. Amino acid sequence: CASSPLDTQYF.

The chain combines TRBV7-6 with TRBJ2-5; perhaps TRBD2 as D (6 bases). From germline, CDR1 is SGHVS and CDR2 FNYEAQ. Trimming took off 0 bases at V and 5 bases at J, with 16 bases between the two ends. The CDR3 loop spans 16 amino acids. Written as DNA, the CDR3 is TGTGCCAGCAGCTTAGCGGTCCTTTTGGCGGGGGAGACCCAGTACTTC. Its translation: CASSLAVLLAGETQYF.